These T cell receptor beta chains were read from a single sample in a study of T cell repertoires in cytomegalovirus infection. TCRdb re-called the reads with MiXCR, one entry per CDR3 protein. The sample has around 230,000 distinct CDR3 sequences; 6.5% are singletons. The sequenced sample was PBMCs. These receptors were obtained from a human donor in good health (CMV status not recorded). Some clones in this sample may be carry-over from other donors' samples. Both conserved end residues are part of each CDR3. A D gene is named only where the DNA matches it firmly. The listing skips clone size in some rows; elsewhere it reads once, few, many or a size class.

TRBD1	TRBV6-1	TRBJ2-7	many	CASSSWGQAEQYF	TGTGCCAGCAGCAGCTGGGGACAGGCCGAGCAGTACTTC
TRBD1	TRBV12-3/TRBV12-4	TRBJ2-7	many	CASSPRQGISYEQYF	TGTGCCAGCAGTCCCAGACAGGGGATCTCCTACGAGCAGTACTTC
TRBD1	TRBV7-2	TRBJ2-7	many	CASSLDRVPYEQYF	TGTGCCAGCAGCCTGGACAGGGTGCCCTACGAGCAGTACTTC
-	TRBV7-2	TRBJ1-2	many	CASSLNQGIVDGYTF	TGTGCCAGCAGCTTGAACCAGGGCATTGTGGATGGCTACACCTTC
-	TRBV7-2	TRBJ2-1	many	CASSLGGVSSYNEQFF	TGTGCCAGCAGCTTAGGGGGTGTCAGCTCCTACAATGAGCAGTTCTTC
-	TRBV6-2/TRBV6-3	TRBJ1-3	-	CASRPAGASGNTIYF	TGTGCCAGCAGACCGGCGGGGGCCTCTGGAAACACCATATATTTT
-	TRBV7-2	TRBJ1-3	many	CASSFQGTGNTIYF	TGTGCCAGCAGCTTTCAGGGAACTGGAAACACCATATATTTT
-	TRBV19	TRBJ1-3	many	CASSAGSGNTIYF	TGTGCCAGTAGTGCAGGCTCTGGAAACACCATATATTTT
TRBD2	TRBV5-1	TRBJ2-1	many	CASSFYGGGGSSYNEQFF	TGCGCCAGCAGCTTTTATGGCGGGGGGGGTAGCTCCTACAATGAGCAGTTCTTC
-	TRBV7-2	TRBJ2-3	many	CASSLSRAFTDTQYF	TGTGCCAGCAGCTTATCGAGGGCTTTCACAGATACGCAGTATTTT
-	TRBV6-2/TRBV6-3	TRBJ1-2	-	CASSITAPHYGYTF	TGTGCCAGCAGTATCACGGCTCCCCATTATGGCTACACCTTC
TRBD1	TRBV7-2	TRBJ1-4	many	CASSYPSDRAKLFF	TGTGCCAGCAGCTACCCCTCGGACAGGGCCAAACTGTTTTTT
TRBD2	TRBV6-6	TRBJ2-1	many	CASSGLAGGPYNEQFF	TGTGCCAGCTCCGGACTAGCGGGGGGCCCCTACAATGAGCAGTTCTTC
-	TRBV7-7	TRBJ2-1	few	CASSPREYNEQFF	TGTGCCAGCAGCCCCCGAGAATACAATGAGCAGTTCTTC
TRBD2	TRBV7-3	TRBJ2-2	many	CASSNLAGADTGELFF	TGTGCCAGCAGCAATCTAGCGGGGGCCGACACCGGGGAGCTGTTTTTT
-	TRBV30	TRBJ2-7	-	CAWSVGGLDEQYF	TGTGCCTGGAGTGTCGGGGGGCTCGACGAGCAGTACTTC
-	TRBV20-1	TRBJ2-3	many	CSVLADPGTDTQYF	TGCAGTGTTTTAGCGGACCCGGGCACAGATACGCAGTATTTT
-	TRBV9	TRBJ1-2	many	CASSTPGGSSIYGYTF	TGTGCCAGCAGCACCCCCGGGGGATCAAGTATCTATGGCTACACCTTC
TRBD1	TRBV5-1	TRBJ2-7	many	CASQRDRGSREQYF	TGCGCCAGCCAACGGGACAGGGGGAGCCGCGAGCAGTACTTC
-	TRBV29-1	TRBJ2-1	-	CSVERGIVNEQFF	TGCAGCGTTGAAAGGGGGATTGTGAATGAGCAGTTCTTC
TRBD1	TRBV10-3	TRBJ1-4	many	CATSEKGTGGAEKLFF	TGTGCCACCTCCGAAAAGGGGACAGGGGGCGCAGAAAAACTGTTTTTT
TRBD1	TRBV5-6	TRBJ2-1	many	CASSLGQGRNEQFF	TGTGCCAGCAGCTTGGGACAGGGAAGGAATGAGCAGTTCTTC
-	TRBV10-3	TRBJ2-7	many	CAISDPGRGATYEQYF	TGTGCCATCAGTGATCCTGGCCGGGGGGCAACCTACGAGCAGTACTTC
-	TRBV4-3	TRBJ1-6	many	CASSVISSYNSPLHF	TGCGCCAGCAGTGTCATTAGCTCCTATAATTCACCCCTCCACTTT
-	TRBV20-1	TRBJ1-1	many	CSARAYLNTEAFF	TGCAGTGCTAGGGCATATTTGAACACTGAAGCTTTCTTT
-	TRBV7-9	TRBJ2-6	many	CASNPPPKVPSGANVLTF	TGTGCCAGCAACCCCCCCCCCAAGGTTCCCTCTGGGGCCAACGTCCTGACTTTC
-	TRBV7-2	TRBJ2-1	medium-sized	CASSLRWADRHNEQFF	TGTGCCAGCAGCTTAAGGTGGGCTGACAGACACAATGAGCAGTTCTTC
-	TRBV7-9	TRBJ2-7	many	CASSHDNAYEQYF	TGTGCCAGCAGCCATGACAATGCCTACGAGCAGTACTTC
-	TRBV5-1	TRBJ2-7	many	CASSLRPEGEQYF	TGCGCCAGCAGCTTACGCCCGGAAGGCGAGCAGTACTTC
-	TRBV6-4	TRBJ1-5	many	CASSEGYSNQPQHF	TGTGCCAGCAGTGAGGGTTATAGCAATCAGCCCCAGCATTTT
-	TRBV6-2/TRBV6-3	TRBJ1-5	many	CASRSGYSNQPQHF	TGTGCCAGCAGATCGGGATATAGCAATCAGCCCCAGCATTTT
TRBD1	TRBV15	TRBJ2-2	many	CATSRDPGQVNTGELFF	TGTGCCACCAGCAGAGACCCCGGACAGGTCAACACCGGGGAGCTGTTTTTT
-	TRBV7-2	TRBJ1-1	many	CASSHQTNTEAFF	TGTGCCAGCAGCCATCAAACGAACACTGAAGCTTTCTTT
-	TRBV4-1	TRBJ1-1	many	CASSQEASRGTEAFF	TGCGCCAGCAGCCAAGAGGCATCCCGGGGGACTGAAGCTTTCTTT
-	TRBV11-2	TRBJ1-6	-	CASSLETTGHPLHF	TGTGCCAGCAGCTTAGAAACGACCGGACATCCCCTCCACTTT
TRBD1	TRBV20-1	TRBJ1-1	many	CSAISDRGTEAFF	TGCAGTGCTATTTCGGACAGGGGAACTGAAGCTTTCTTT
-	TRBV15	TRBJ1-3	-	CATSRDKIPIYF	TGTGCCACCAGCAGAGACAAAATCCCCATATATTTT
-	TRBV20-1	TRBJ2-7	many	CSASGGADYEQYF	TGCAGTGCTAGCGGCGGGGCCGACTACGAGCAGTACTTC
-	TRBV27	TRBJ2-1	many	CASSPGLSSYNEQFF	TGTGCCAGCAGTCCGGGCCTTAGCTCCTACAATGAGCAGTTCTTC
-	TRBV10-3	TRBJ2-3	many	CAIRLDFTDTQYF	TGTGCCATCAGGCTGGACTTCACAGATACGCAGTATTTT
TRBD1	TRBV7-6	TRBJ1-5	many	CASSPRADRGNQPQHF	TGTGCCAGCAGCCCCAGGGCAGACAGGGGCAATCAGCCCCAGCATTTT
TRBD1	TRBV6-5	TRBJ2-2	many	CASSYSQGANTGELFF	TGTGCCAGCAGTTACTCGCAGGGGGCGAACACCGGGGAGCTGTTTTTT
-	TRBV28	TRBJ1-1	few	CASTRPNTEAFF	TGTGCCAGCACCCGGCCGAACACTGAAGCTTTCTTT
-	TRBV7-3	TRBJ1-1	many	CASSPAGGNTEAFF	TGTGCCAGCAGCCCAGCGGGGGGGAACACTGAAGCTTTCTTT
-	TRBV13	TRBJ1-3	few	CASSYSTAAGNTIYF	TGTGCCAGCAGCTACTCGACAGCGGCTGGAAACACCATATATTTT
-	TRBV28	TRBJ2-3	-	CASSSIQGSGTDTRYF	TGTGCCAGCAGTTCAATCCAGGGAAGTGGCACAGATACGCGGTATTTT
-	TRBV29-1	TRBJ1-2	few	CSVPTRDRGVGYTF	TGCAGCGTCCCCACCCGGGACCGGGGGGTAGGCTACACCTTC
-	TRBV12-3/TRBV12-4	TRBJ2-7	many	CASSSDGLLSEQYF	TGTGCCAGCAGTTCGGACGGACTTCTCTCCGAGCAGTACTTC
-	TRBV25-1	TRBJ2-7	many	CASSSRARYEQYF	TGTGCCAGCAGTTCGAGGGCCAGGTACGAGCAGTACTTC
-	TRBV13	TRBJ2-1	-	CASSSPGPRFNEQFF	TGTGCCAGCAGCTCGCCGGGACCCCGATTCAATGAGCAGTTCTTC
-	TRBV28	TRBJ1-2	-	CASSLQGSDGYTF	TGTGCCAGCAGTTTACAGGGAAGTGATGGCTACACCTTC
-	TRBV12-3/TRBV12-4	TRBJ2-4	many	CASSPGRAKNIQYF	TGTGCCAGCAGCCCGGGACGTGCCAAAAACATTCAGTACTTC
-	TRBV4-1	TRBJ1-4	many	CASSHLYTLSTEKLFF	TGCGCCAGCAGCCATCTCTACACCCTTTCGACTGAAAAACTGTTTTTT
TRBD2	TRBV3-1	TRBJ2-1	few	CASSQVRLAGFLYNEQFF	TGTGCCAGCAGCCAAGTTCGACTAGCGGGTTTTTTATACAATGAGCAGTTCTTC
-	TRBV29-1	TRBJ2-5	many	CSVAGRGETQYF	TGCAGCGTTGCGGGGAGGGGGGAGACCCAGTACTTC
TRBD1	TRBV20-1	TRBJ1-1	few	CSVRTGGWDTEAFF	TGCAGTGTCCGGACAGGGGGCTGGGACACTGAAGCTTTCTTT
-	TRBV6-2/TRBV6-3	TRBJ2-7	many	CASSRDAYEQYF	TGTGCCAGCAGTCGGGACGCCTACGAGCAGTACTTC